A single sample is the source of the 15 T cell receptor beta chains below, sequenced in a study of patients and donors after allogeneic stem cell transplantation. TCRdb re-analysed the RT-PCR reads in MiXCR, keeping a single row per CDR3 protein. The table records roughly 41,000 distinct CDR3 sequences, around a third of them present only once. Source material: blood, either unsorted or a sorted T cell fraction (not recorded which). These receptors were taken from a human donor who was either an allogeneic HSCT recipient or a stem cell or donor lymphocyte infusion donor (not recorded which). It is not recorded whose cells these are; they may come from a transplant donor.

This chain uses TRBV27 with TRBJ2-3; a weak D match, TRBD1 (6 bases). The CDR3 has 15 amino acids. V was clipped by 5 bases and J by 7 bases, with 19 bases between them. CDR1 and CDR2 from the germline V gene are MNHEY and SMNVEV (reference sequence). The CDR3 DNA sequence: TGTGCCAGCAGTCCACTAACAGGGAACTTTTATACGCAGTATTTT. Its translation is CASSPLTGNFYTQYF.

This rearrangement joins TRBV12-3 or TRBV12-4 to TRBJ2-1; weak D call: TRBD2 (6 bases). V dropped 7 bases and J dropped 3 bases, with 16 bases sitting between them. This CDR3 has 15 residues. As DNA, the CDR3 is TGTGCCAGCACCCCGATCGCGGGGCTCTACAATGAGCAGTTCTTC. It encodes CASTPIAGLYNEQFF.

This clonotype was detected ten times or more. The chain employs TRBV18 and TRBJ1-5; a possible D gene is TRBD1 (5 bases). The V end was cut by 4 bases, the J end by 1 base, with 8 bases between. CDR3 length: 14 residues. From germline, CDR1 is KGHSH and CDR2 LQKENI. In DNA, the CDR3 is TGTGCCAGCTCACTAAGGGACAGCAATCAGCCCCAGCATTTT. Translation gives CASSLRDSNQPQHF.

Judged by abundance, this clonotype is medium-sized. CDR3 nucleotide sequence: TGTGCCAGCTCACCACCGTTGACAGGGGGTGGCTACACCTTC. This gives the protein CASSPPLTGGGYTF. This chain joins TRBV18 and TRBJ1-2; 9 bases align to TRBD1. V lost 0 bases to trimming and J lost 7 bases; unmatched junction nucleotides: 3. From germline, CDR1 is KGHSH and CDR2 LQKENI. This CDR3 is 14 amino acids long.

The chain recombines TRBV20-1 with TRBJ2-1; possibly TRBD1 or TRBD2 for D (5 bases each). The V gene's germline CDR1 is DFQATT and CDR2 SNEGSKA (reference sequence). Trimming left V 6 bases short and J 8 bases short, with 17 bases between. The length of the CDR3 is 13 residues. Here the CDR3 reads CSAPGTEEYEQFF. For the CDR3, the DNA is TGCAGTGCCCCCGGGACCGAGGAGTATGAGCAGTTCTTC.

In its sample, this clonotype was seen a few times. The chain carries TRBV28 and TRBJ1-3; TRBD1 might be the D (5 bases). Germline V lookup: CDR1 MDHEN, CDR2 SYDVKM. V dropped 3 bases and J dropped 4 bases, with 10 bases sitting between them. The CDR3 has 14 residues. The chain's CDR3 is CASSFAGIGNTIYF. Written as DNA, the CDR3 is TGTGCCAGCAGTTTCGCAGGGATCGGAAACACCATATATTTT.

There are a few counts of this clonotype. This chain joins TRBV10-3 and TRBJ1-1; TRBD1 matches 7 bases. Germline CDR1 ENHRY, CDR2 SYGVKD. V dropped 3 bases and J dropped 5; count of bases not matched to a gene: 12. The CDR3 has 16 amino acids. CDR3 nucleotide sequence: TGTGCCATCAGTGACCCGAACAGGGGTCGGGGAACTGAAGCTTTCTTT. The encoded protein is CAISDPNRGRGTEAFF.

This clonotype was found a few times. V is TRBV12-3 or TRBV12-4 and J is TRBJ2-5; D gene ambiguous. V gave up 3 bases and J gave up 2 bases, with 7 bases separating them. The CDR3 loop spans 13 amino acids. As DNA, the CDR3 is TGTGCCAGCAGTTTGAACTTTCAAGAGACCCAGTACTTC. It is translated as CASSLNFQETQYF.

The V gene is TRBV4-1, the J gene TRBJ1-1, with TRBD1 identical over 7 bases. This CDR3 has 14 amino acids. Trimming took 3 bases from V and 8 from J; bases not matched to a gene: 9. Germline-derived CDR1 and CDR2 are MGHRA and YSYEKL. The CDR3 DNA reads as TGCGCCAGCAGCCAGGTGGACAGGAAGGAGGAAGCTTTCTTT. It encodes CASSQVDRKEEAFF.

This clonotype has more than one count but fewer than ten. The rearrangement uses TRBV4-2 and TRBJ2-1, with 7 bases that match TRBD2. CDR1 is LGHNA, CDR2 YNFKEQ, per germline. The CDR3 has 15 amino acids. The V and J ends lost 0 bases and 4 bases, in that order; junction bases with no gene match: 3. CDR3 nucleotides: TGTGCCAGCAGCCAAGAACCGGGACTATACAATGAGCAGTTCTTC. Encoded protein: CASSQEPGLYNEQFF.

This clonotype showed up many times. The chain employs TRBV20-1 and TRBJ1-6; unclear D gene. The CDR3 contains 14 residues. Germline CDR1 DFQATT, CDR2 SNEGSKA (reference sequence). V was clipped by 3 bases and J by 0 bases, with 6 bases between them. The CDR3 sequence: CSARRSSYNSPLHF. The CDR3 nucleotides read TGCAGTGCTAGGAGGAGCTCCTATAATTCACCCCTCCACTTT.

Concerning this clonotype: No conserved phenylalanine or tryptophan is present at the end of the CDR3, so a read error is the likely explanation. The V gene is TRBV29-1, the J gene TRBJ2-3; D gene unclear. The V gene lost 6 bases and the J gene lost 2 bases, with 18 bases spanning the gap. Per the germline V gene, CDR1 is SQVTM and CDR2 is ANQGSEA. The CDR3 length is 15 residues. The CDR3 is CSVPRERSHTDTQYL. The DNA for the CDR3 is TGCAGCGTCCCTCGAGAGCGTTCCCACACAGATACGCAGTATTTG.

The table lists this clonotype with a few counts. The V gene is TRBV29-1, the J gene TRBJ2-4; TRBD1 aligns across 11 bases. The junction had 16 bases not matched to a gene; V was cut back by 6 bases and J by 3 bases. Germline assignment: CDR1 SQVTM and CDR2 ANQGSEA. The CDR3 runs 18 residues. Here the CDR3 reads CSVGQGASWGVVKNIQYF. CDR3 nucleotide sequence: TGCAGCGTCGGACAGGGGGCTAGTTGGGGAGTGGTCAAAAACATTCAGTACTTC.

This chain links TRBV4-3 with TRBJ2-1, with 11 bases fitting TRBD1. V lost 3 bases and J lost 0; bases outside the gene matches: 13. The germline V gene encodes CDR1 LGHNA and CDR2 YSLEER. The CDR3 covers 20 residues. The CDR3 nucleotides read TGCGCCAGCAGCCACAGGAACGGACAGGGGGCAACATTCTCCTACAATGAGCAGTTCTTC. This translates into CASSHRNGQGATFSYNEQFF.

This clonotype was recorded many times. The chain is built from TRBV27 and TRBJ1-6; TRBD1 is a possible D gene (5 bases). Germline assignment: CDR1 MNHEY and CDR2 SMNVEV (reference sequence). Trimming removed 6 bases at V and 7 bases at J, with 16 bases between. The length of the CDR3 is 15 residues. The CDR3 DNA is TGTGCCAGCAGCCTAGCAGGGATGTGGAATTCACCCCTCCACTTT. It is translated as CASSLAGMWNSPLHF.